These T cell receptor beta chains were read from a single sample in a study of T cells after yellow fever vaccination. TCRdb re-called the 5' RACE reads through MiXCR, storing one row per CDR3 protein. The sample lists hundreds of thousands of distinct CDR3 sequences; roughly 6.1% were seen once. The sample consisted of PBMCs, taken 5 days after the yellow fever booster vaccination. The receptors here all came from a young man who received the YFV17D yellow fever vaccine. Each CDR3 is given with its conserved first and last residue.

CDR3 protein | J gene | V gene
CASLIGSNQPQHF | TRBJ1-5 | TRBV6-1
CASSSRSSGDYEQYF | TRBJ2-7 | TRBV7-9
CASSEDRVSYNEQFF | TRBJ2-1 | TRBV6-1
CASGPWNRGLNQPQHF | TRBJ1-5 | TRBV12-5
CAFSFWLGTSASTDTQYF | TRBJ2-3 | TRBV2
CSANLGGSSDTQYF | TRBJ2-3 | TRBV20-1
CASSLSLGTGGEKLFF | TRBJ1-4 | TRBV5-1
CASCVTSETSSPQYF | TRBJ2-5 | TRBV3-1
CASSESLVGQDFSGNTIYF | TRBJ1-3 | TRBV10-1
CASSEGTFYEQYF | TRBJ2-7 | TRBV2
CAWSVLKAGGARGYTF | TRBJ1-2 | TRBV30
CASNPQGTPWGQPQHF | TRBJ1-5 | TRBV6-1
CASSPPGGKGGHEQYF | TRBJ2-7 | TRBV7-2
CASSLTSATTDTQYF | TRBJ2-3 | TRBV7-2
CAWRAPSGRAGFSRNEQFF | TRBJ2-1 | TRBV30
CASSHQPHSGGSYEQYF | TRBJ2-7 | TRBV4-3
CASSKDRGSDEQFF | TRBJ2-1 | TRBV18
CSAVLGHRNYGYTF | TRBJ1-2 | TRBV20-1
CASSHRGDEQFF | TRBJ2-1 | TRBV4-1
CATSDGIDGDTQYF | TRBJ2-3 | TRBV24-1
CASKREETQYF | TRBJ2-5 | TRBV5-1
CASSLLGTYRVGANVLTF | TRBJ2-6 | TRBV11-2
CSARETGQGNSPLHF | TRBJ1-6 | TRBV20-1
CASSLTGTSAVYEQYF | TRBJ2-7 | TRBV6-2/TRBV6-3
CSARELTSWDTDTQYF | TRBJ2-3 | TRBV20-1
CASSFGREDNEQFF | TRBJ2-1 | TRBV5-4
CASSGGSPGANVLTF | TRBJ2-6 | TRBV7-9
CSGCEDTNEKLFF | TRBJ1-4 | TRBV29-1
CSGRGGDPQFF | TRBJ2-1 | TRBV20-1
CAWSRRLADEQFF | TRBJ2-1 | TRBV30
CSAARSVNQETQYF | TRBJ2-5 | TRBV20-1
CASNSEGNEQFF | TRBJ2-1 | TRBV7-8
CASSRRSGSGGDTQYF | TRBJ2-3 | TRBV14
CASRGTSGRKHEQFF | TRBJ2-1 | TRBV30
CASSEGQGTSYEQYF | TRBJ2-7 | TRBV6-1
CASSLGQEDGYTF | TRBJ1-2 | TRBV7-2
CATSRNGRTEAFF | TRBJ1-1 | TRBV15
CASSGQSSYNEQFF | TRBJ2-1 | TRBV5-1
CASSLVGAVNTEAFF | TRBJ1-1 | TRBV5-1
CASSLGTRGDEQFF | TRBJ2-1 | TRBV11-3
CASSPVFEETQYF | TRBJ2-5 | TRBV18
CASSFSPTGSSYNEQFF | TRBJ2-1 | TRBV7-2